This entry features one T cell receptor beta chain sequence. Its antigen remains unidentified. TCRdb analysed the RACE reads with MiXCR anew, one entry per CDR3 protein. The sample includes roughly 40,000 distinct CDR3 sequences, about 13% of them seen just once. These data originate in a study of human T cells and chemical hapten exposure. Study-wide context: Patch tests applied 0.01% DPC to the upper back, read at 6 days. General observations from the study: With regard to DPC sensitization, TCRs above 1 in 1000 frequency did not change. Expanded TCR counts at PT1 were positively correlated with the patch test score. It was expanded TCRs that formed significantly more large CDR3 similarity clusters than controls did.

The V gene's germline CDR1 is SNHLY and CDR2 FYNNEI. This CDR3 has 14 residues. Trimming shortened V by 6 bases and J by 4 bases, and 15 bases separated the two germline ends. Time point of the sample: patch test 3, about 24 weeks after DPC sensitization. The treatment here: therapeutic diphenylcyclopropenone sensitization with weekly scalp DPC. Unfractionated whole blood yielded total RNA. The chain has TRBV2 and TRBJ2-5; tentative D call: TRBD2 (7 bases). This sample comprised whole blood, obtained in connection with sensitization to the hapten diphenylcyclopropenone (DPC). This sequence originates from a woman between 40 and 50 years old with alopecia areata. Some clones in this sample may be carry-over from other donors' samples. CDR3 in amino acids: CASRPGAGVETQYF. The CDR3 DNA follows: TGTGCCAGCAGGCCGGGGGCGGGAGTAGAGACCCAGTACTTC.